A single count supports the clone carrying this T cell receptor beta chain. The protocol was immunoSEQ multiplex PCR, while the TCRdb copy is restricted to in-frame clones and leaves out a portion. The sample holds about 270,000 clones; 85% are singletons and the top ten take approximately 12%. These data originate in a study of blood T cell repertoires in COVID-19. Background on the study: The study drew acute and convalescent COVID-19 samples from the United States, Italy and Spain.

V lost 9 bases and J lost 6; bases outside the gene matches: 7. CDR3 size: 13 residues. Per the germline V gene, CDR1 is WNHNN and CDR2 is SYGVQD (reference sequence). The sample comprised peripheral blood. The chain employs TRBV10-1 and TRBJ1-5; TRBD1 agrees at 8 bases. The sequence was collected from a human donor in a cohort sampled during active COVID-19. The CDR3 DNA is TGCGCCAGTTCGACAGGGGTTGGTCAGCCCCAGCATTTT. It encodes CASSTGVGQPQHF.